Listed here are 11 T cell receptor beta chains from one sample, sequenced in a study of identical twins. TCRdb redid the calling of the 5' RACE reads with MiXCR, one entry per CDR3 protein. The sample holds 450,000 to 650,000 distinct CDR3 sequences, roughly 9.9% seen once. The data were also submitted as part of a second study, on yellow fever vaccine responses in identical twins.

Sequenced: PBMCs. These receptors came from a woman aged 18-29 years in good health.

This clonotype was detected ten times or more. This chain connects TRBV11-2 to TRBJ2-3; unclear D gene. Trimming stripped 1 base from V and 2 bases from J, with 13 bases between. The CDR3 loop spans 16 amino acids. Germline V gene data show CDR1 as SGHAT and CDR2 as FQNNGV. The CDR3 spells CASSLGPEPATDTQYF. The CDR3 DNA follows: TGTGCCAGCAGCTTAGGTCCCGAACCAGCCACAGATACGCAGTATTTT.

V gene TRBV28 combines with J gene TRBJ2-6; no clear D gene. This CDR3 is built from 13 residues. V dropped 2 bases and J dropped 9 bases, with 8 bases sitting between them. Germline V gene data show CDR1 as MDHEN and CDR2 as SYDVKM. CDR3 loop: CASSLNLGNVLTF. In DNA, the CDR3 is TGTGCCAGCAGTTTAAACCTAGGCAACGTCCTGACTTTC.

This clonotype was seen a handful of times. The J gene is TRBJ1-6, the V gene TRBV6-1, with D perhaps matching TRBD1 (6 bases). The germline CDR1 and CDR2 sequences are MNHNS and SASEGT. Trimming took 4 bases from V and 6 from J, leaving 19 bases between them. The CDR3 length is 17 residues. CDR3 nucleotide sequence: TGTGCCAGCAGTGCCCGACCAGGGGCTGGGCTTAATTCACCCCTCCACTTT. Translated: CASSARPGAGLNSPLHF.

This clonotype was observed at least ten times. The genes are TRBV4-3 and TRBJ2-7; 8 bases align to TRBD1. The germline V gene encodes CDR1 LGHNA and CDR2 YSLEER. The CDR3 is 15 amino acids. J gave up 0 bases and V 4 bases, and 5 bases lay outside the gene matches. The CDR3 DNA reads as TGCGCCAGCAGCCTGGACAGGGAGCCCTCCTACGAGCAGTACTTC. It encodes CASSLDREPSYEQYF.

This chain connects TRBV19 to TRBJ2-6; D unresolved. The CDR3 runs to 17 residues. V lost 2 bases, J lost 0 bases, and 11 bases lay in between. Germline CDR1 LNHDA, CDR2 SQIVND (reference sequence). This CDR3 is CASSITFSSSGANVLTF. CDR3 nucleotides: TGTGCCAGTAGTATAACGTTCAGCAGCTCTGGGGCCAACGTCCTGACTTTC.

The chain has TRBV11-1 and TRBJ2-4; TRBD2 matches 8 bases. This CDR3 contains 14 residues. Unmatched junction bases numbered 6, after V lost 4 bases and J lost 7 bases. Germline V lookup: CDR1 SGHAT, CDR2 FQDESV (reference sequence). In DNA form, the CDR3 reads TGTGCCAGCAGCTCAGGACTAGCTTCGAACATTCAGTACTTC. It translates to CASSSGLASNIQYF.

Remarks on this clonotype: No conserved phenylalanine or tryptophan is present at the end of the CDR3, so a read error is the likely explanation. The chain carries TRBV29-1 and TRBJ2-1; D unresolved. CDR1 and CDR2 from the germline V gene are SQVTM and ANQGSEA. This CDR3 is built from 13 residues. V was shortened by 1 base and J by 6 bases, with 10 bases between the two germline ends. CDR3 sequence reads: CSVEGGRVNEQFI. The DNA for the CDR3 is TGCAGCGTTGAAGGGGGAAGGGTCAATGAGCAGTTCATC.

Remarks on this clonotype: One end of the junction varies from germline; a read error may be responsible. V is TRBV12-3 or TRBV12-4 and J is TRBJ2-1, with 7 bases identical to TRBD2. The CDR3 runs 16 residues. For the CDR3, the DNA is TGTGCCAGCAGCTTAGCGCCTACTAGTCGGGAGGCTTTAGAGTTCTTC. Translation gives CASSLAPTSREALEFF.

The chain recombines TRBV4-1 with TRBJ1-5, with D unclear. The germline V and J ends were trimmed by 0 bases and 0 bases, with 9 bases remaining between them. The CDR3 contains 16 residues. Per the germline V gene, CDR1 is MGHRA and CDR2 is YSYEKL. CDR3 coding DNA: TGCGCCAGCAGCCAAGATCCGGGGAATAGCAATCAGCCCCAGCATTTT. Translated: CASSQDPGNSNQPQHF.

The genes are TRBV4-3 and TRBJ2-1; tentatively, D is TRBD1 or TRBD2 (8 bases each). V was trimmed by 5 bases and J by 12 bases, leaving 17 bases between them. Per germline, CDR1 LGHNA and CDR2 YSLEER. CDR3 size: 13 residues. CDR3 region: CASSGVAGQVQFF. The CDR3 nucleotides read TGCGCCAGCAGCGGAGTAGCGGGACAGGTGCAGTTCTTC.

The rearrangement links TRBV27 to TRBJ1-6; the match to TRBD1 covers 8 bases. V was pared by 2 bases and J by 7 bases, with 7 bases of the junction left unmatched. In germline, CDR1 is MNHEY, CDR2 SMNVEV (reference sequence). The length of the CDR3 is 16 residues. This chain's CDR3 is CASSLQVTGENSPLHF. The CDR3 coding sequence is TGTGCCAGCAGTTTACAGGTGACAGGGGAGAATTCACCCCTCCACTTT.